The T cell receptor beta chain described here comes from a study of blood T cell repertoires in COVID-19. As for the study in general: The samples span acute and convalescent COVID-19 from the United States, Italy and Spain.

The CDR3 sequence is 15 residues long. Deletions cut 6 bases from V and 8 bases from J, with 19 bases between. Looked up from germline, CDR1 is SGHVS and CDR2 is FQNEAQ. Using immunoSEQ multiplex PCR, the repertoire was profiled, and TCRdb retains in-frame clones only, with some absent. This repertoire shows about 300,000 clones, about 90% found once; its top ten account for 1.5%. The clonotype was recovered from a woman aged 40 to 49 who had recovered from COVID-19. The rearrangement uses TRBV7-8 and TRBJ1-4, with TRBD1 as a possible D gene (5 bases). Input material: peripheral blood. The CDR3 coding sequence is TGTGCCAGCAGTACCCCCAAAACAGGAGGGGAAAAACTGTTTTTT. The encoded protein is CASSTPKTGGEKLFF. The whole variable domain, filled in from reference TRBV7-8 and TRBJ1-4, reads GAGVSQSPRYKVAKRGQDVALRCDPISGHVSLFWYQQALGQGPEFLTYFQNEAQLDKSGLPSDRFFAERPEGSVSTLKIQRTQQEDSAVYLCASSTPKTGGEKLFFGSGTQLSVL.